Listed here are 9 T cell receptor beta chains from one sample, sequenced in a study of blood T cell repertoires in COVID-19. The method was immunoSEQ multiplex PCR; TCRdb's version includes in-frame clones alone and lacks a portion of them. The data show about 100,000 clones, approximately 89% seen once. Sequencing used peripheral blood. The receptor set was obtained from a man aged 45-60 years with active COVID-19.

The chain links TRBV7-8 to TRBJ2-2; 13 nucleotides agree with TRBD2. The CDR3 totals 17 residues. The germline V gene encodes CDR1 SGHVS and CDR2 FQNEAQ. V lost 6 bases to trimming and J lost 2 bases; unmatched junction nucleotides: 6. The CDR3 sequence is CASRTGTSGVNTGELFF. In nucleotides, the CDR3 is TGTGCCAGCAGGACAGGGACTAGCGGGGTTAACACCGGGGAGCTGTTTTTT. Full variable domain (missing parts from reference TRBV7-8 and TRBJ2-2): GAGVSQSPRYKVAKRGQDVALRCDPISGHVSLFWYQQALGQGPEFLTYFQNEAQLDKSGLPSDRFFAERPEGSVSTLKIQRTQQEDSAVYLCASRTGTSGVNTGELFFGEGSRLTVL.

CDR3 DNA: TGTGCCATCAGTGAGTCGTCAGTAAACAATCAGCCCCAGCATTTT. Its translation: CAISESSVNNQPQHF. The V call is TRBV10-3, the J call TRBJ1-5; D gene uncertain. Germline values: CDR1 ENHRY, CDR2 SYGVKD. There are 15 residues in the CDR3. Trimming took 0 bases from V and 3 from J, leaving 9 bases between them.

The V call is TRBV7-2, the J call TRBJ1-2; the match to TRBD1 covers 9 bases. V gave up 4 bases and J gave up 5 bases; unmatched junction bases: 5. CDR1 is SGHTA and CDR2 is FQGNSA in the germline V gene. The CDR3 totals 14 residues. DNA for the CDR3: TGTGCCAGCAGCTCCCAACAGGGGGCGTATGGCTACACCTTC. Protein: CASSSQQGAYGYTF.

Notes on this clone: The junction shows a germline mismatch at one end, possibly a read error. CDR3 amino acids: CASSWGQKGSWDF. The CDR3 region has the DNA TGTGCCAGCAGCTGGGGACAGAAGGGTTCTTGGGACTTC. This sequence joins TRBV5-6 and TRBJ2-5, with 7 bases identical to TRBD1. This CDR3 is 13 amino acids long. CDR1 SGHDT and CDR2 YYEEEE come from the germline V gene. The variable domain in full, completed from reference TRBV5-6 and TRBJ2-5, reads DAGVTQSPTHLIKTRGQQVTLRCSPKSGHDTVSWYQQALGQGPQFIFQYYEEEERQRGNFPDRFSGHQFPNYSSELNVNALLLGDSALYLCASSWGQKGSWDFGPGTRLLVL.

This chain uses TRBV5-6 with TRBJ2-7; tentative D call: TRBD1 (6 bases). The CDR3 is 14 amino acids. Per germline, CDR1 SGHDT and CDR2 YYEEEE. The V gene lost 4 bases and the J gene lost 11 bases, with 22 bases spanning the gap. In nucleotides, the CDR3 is TGTGCCAGCAGCCTCAGGGGTAGACCCCGCCTTGAGTACTTC. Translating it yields CASSLRGRPRLEYF. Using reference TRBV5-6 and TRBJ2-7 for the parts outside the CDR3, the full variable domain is DAGVTQSPTHLIKTRGQQVTLRCSPKSGHDTVSWYQQALGQGPQFIFQYYEEEERQRGNFPDRFSGHQFPNYSSELNVNALLLGDSALYLCASSLRGRPRLEYFGPGTRLTVT.

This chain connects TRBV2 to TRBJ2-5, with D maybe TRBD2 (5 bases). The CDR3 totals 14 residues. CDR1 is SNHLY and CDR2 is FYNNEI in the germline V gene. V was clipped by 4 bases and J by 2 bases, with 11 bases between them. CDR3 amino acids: CASSGSGGQETQYF. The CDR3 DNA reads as TGTGCCAGCAGTGGCAGCGGCGGACAAGAGACCCAGTACTTC.

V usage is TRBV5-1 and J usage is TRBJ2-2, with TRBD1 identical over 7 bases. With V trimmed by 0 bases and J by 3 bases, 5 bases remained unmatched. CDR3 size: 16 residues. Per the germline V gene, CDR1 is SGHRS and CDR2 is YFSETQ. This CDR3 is CASSLEGGAYTGELFF. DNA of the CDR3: TGCGCCAGCAGCTTGGAAGGGGGCGCGTACACCGGGGAGCTGTTTTTT.

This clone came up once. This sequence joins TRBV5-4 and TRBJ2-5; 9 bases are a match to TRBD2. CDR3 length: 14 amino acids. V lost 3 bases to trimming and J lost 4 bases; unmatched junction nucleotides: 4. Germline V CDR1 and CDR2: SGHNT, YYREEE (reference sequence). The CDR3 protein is CASSWTSEGETQYF. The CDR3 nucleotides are TGTGCCAGCAGCTGGACTAGCGAAGGAGAGACCCAGTACTTC. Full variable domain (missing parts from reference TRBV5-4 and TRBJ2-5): ETGVTQSPTHLIKTRGQQVTLRCSSQSGHNTVSWYQQALGQGPQFIFQYYREEENGRGNFPPRFSGLQFPNYSSELNVNALELDDSALYLCASSWTSEGETQYFGPGTRLLVL.

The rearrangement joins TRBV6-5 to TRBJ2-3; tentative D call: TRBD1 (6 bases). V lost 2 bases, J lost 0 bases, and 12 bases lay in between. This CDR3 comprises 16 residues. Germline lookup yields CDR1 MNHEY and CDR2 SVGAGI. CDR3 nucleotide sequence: TGTGCCAGCAGTTACGATGGGCAGGGGAGCACAGATACGCAGTATTTT. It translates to CASSYDGQGSTDTQYF.